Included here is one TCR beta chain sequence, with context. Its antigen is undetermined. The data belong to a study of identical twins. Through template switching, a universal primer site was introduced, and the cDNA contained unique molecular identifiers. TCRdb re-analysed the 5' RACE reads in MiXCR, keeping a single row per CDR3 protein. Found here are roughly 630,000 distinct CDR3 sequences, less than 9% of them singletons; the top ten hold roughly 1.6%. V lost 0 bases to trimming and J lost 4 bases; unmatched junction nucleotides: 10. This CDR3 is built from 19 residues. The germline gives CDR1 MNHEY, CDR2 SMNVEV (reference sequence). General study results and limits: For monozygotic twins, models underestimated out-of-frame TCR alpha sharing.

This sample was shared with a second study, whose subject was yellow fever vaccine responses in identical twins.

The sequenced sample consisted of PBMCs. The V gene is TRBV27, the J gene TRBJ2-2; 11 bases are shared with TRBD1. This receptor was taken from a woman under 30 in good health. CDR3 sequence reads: CASSLSSGTGGQATGELFF. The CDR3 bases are TGTGCCAGCAGTTTATCCTCTGGGACAGGGGGACAGGCCACCGGGGAGCTGTTTTTT.